The 10 T cell receptor beta chains listed next were all sequenced from one sample in a study of Graves' ophthalmopathy and Graves' hyperthyroidism. Researchers took RNA transcripts and amplified TCR beta CDR3 regions from them. Second-round multiplex PCR followed a first-round RT-PCR using HTBI primers. Each CDR3 protein is one row after TCRdb ran MiXCR on the multiplex PCR reads. The sample comprises under 350,000 distinct CDR3 sequences, about a sixth of which are singletons, and about 12% rests with the top ten. Material: peripheral blood. These receptors came from an adult man with Graves' ophthalmopathy.

The chain employs TRBV20-1 and TRBJ2-5; 7 bases line up with TRBD1. The germline CDR1 and CDR2 sequences are DFQATT and SNEGSKA (reference sequence). There are 13 residues in the CDR3. Unmatched junction bases numbered 4, after V lost 5 bases and J lost 1 base. Here the CDR3 reads CSAYRQGQETQYF. CDR3 coding DNA: TGCAGTGCTTACCGACAGGGCCAAGAGACCCAGTACTTC.

This clonotype was seen at least ten times. The rearrangement uses TRBV12-3 or TRBV12-4 and TRBJ2-5, with TRBD2 identical over 7 bases. CDR3 length: 15 residues. V shed 5 bases and J 4 bases; nucleotides not matched to a gene: 10. CDR3: CASSPGLVGGETQYF. The CDR3 DNA is TGTGCCAGCAGTCCTGGACTAGTCGGGGGAGAGACCCAGTACTTC.

This clonotype was seen repeatedly, ten times or more. The rearrangement links TRBV11-2 to TRBJ2-5; 8 nucleotides line up with TRBD2. The V gene end was trimmed by 3 bases and the J gene end by 3 bases; junction bases not matched to a gene: 6. Germline loops: CDR1 SGHAT, CDR2 FQNNGV. The CDR3 is 15 amino acids. CDR3 sequence reads: CASSFGSGNEETQYF. The CDR3 bases are TGTGCCAGCAGCTTTGGTAGCGGGAATGAAGAGACCCAGTACTTC.

This clonotype has at least ten counts. This sequence joins TRBV7-8 and TRBJ1-1; D not resolved. V lost 7 bases and J 2 bases, leaving 11 bases between the germline ends. CDR1 is SGHVS and CDR2 is FQNEAQ in the germline V gene. The CDR3 runs to 13 residues. For the CDR3, the DNA is TGTGCCAGCACCCTTGATCGTAACACTGAAGCTTTCTTT. This encodes CASTLDRNTEAFF.

This chain joins TRBV5-1 and TRBJ2-5; TRBD1 is a possible D gene (5 bases). Germline V gene lookup returns CDR1 SGHRS and CDR2 YFSETQ. The V end lost 1 base, the J end lost 1 base, and 11 bases lay between the germline ends. The length of the CDR3 is 15 residues. The CDR3 protein is CASSLRIGAQETQYF. DNA of the CDR3: TGCGCCAGCAGCTTGCGGATTGGGGCCCAAGAGACCCAGTACTTC.

In this sample, this clonotype turned up many times. The chain has TRBV30 and TRBJ2-7; no reliable D call. There are 10 residues in the CDR3. Germline V CDR1 and CDR2: GTSNPN, SVGIG (reference sequence). The V end was cut by 1 base, the J end by 11 bases, with 9 bases between. The DNA for the CDR3 is TGTGCCTGGAGTGCAGACCGGGAGTACTTC. It specifies CAWSADREYF.

This clonotype was seen ten or more times. The chain employs TRBV28 and TRBJ1-6, with D unclear. V dropped 7 bases and J dropped 6 bases, with 19 bases sitting between them. In germline, CDR1 is MDHEN, CDR2 SYDVKM. The CDR3 spans 16 residues. CDR3 coding DNA: TGTGCCAGCACCCTAAGCTCGCGAGGGCGTAATTCACCCCTCCACTTT. This codes for CASTLSSRGRNSPLHF. The full variable domain, completed using reference TRBV28 and TRBJ1-6, is DVKVTQSSRYLVKRTGEKVFLECVQDMDHENMFWYRQDPGLGLRLIYFSYDVKMKEKGDIPEGYSVSREKKERFSLILESASTNQTSMYLCASTLSSRGRNSPLHFGNGTRLTVT.

This clonotype appeared many times. The chain carries TRBV29-1 and TRBJ2-7; 8 positions match TRBD2. The germline V gene encodes CDR1 SQVTM and CDR2 ANQGSEA. V trimming: 6 bases; J trimming: 7 bases; junction bases outside the gene matches: 17. CDR3 length equals 15 residues. The CDR3: CSVARRGTIAGEQYF. As DNA, the CDR3 is TGCAGCGTCGCCCGCCGCGGGACTATAGCGGGAGAGCAGTACTTC.

This clonotype was seen repeatedly, ten times or more. The V gene is TRBV5-1, the J gene TRBJ1-1; no reliable D call. Germline V gene data show CDR1 as SGHRS and CDR2 as YFSETQ. The CDR3 is 14 residues long. Trimming cost V 4 bases and J 2 bases, with 12 bases left between them. CDR3 residues: CASSPWTDNTEAFF. In DNA form, the CDR3 reads TGCGCCAGCAGCCCATGGACGGATAACACTGAAGCTTTCTTT.

There are many counts of this clonotype. The V call is TRBV28, the J call TRBJ1-2; D is perhaps TRBD1 (6 bases). In germline, CDR1 is MDHEN, CDR2 SYDVKM. This CDR3 has 13 residues. The V end lost 6 bases, the J end lost 7 bases, and 15 bases lay between the germline ends. CDR3 loop: CASSQRQDGGYTF. The DNA for the CDR3 is TGTGCCAGCAGCCAAAGACAGGACGGTGGCTACACCTTC.